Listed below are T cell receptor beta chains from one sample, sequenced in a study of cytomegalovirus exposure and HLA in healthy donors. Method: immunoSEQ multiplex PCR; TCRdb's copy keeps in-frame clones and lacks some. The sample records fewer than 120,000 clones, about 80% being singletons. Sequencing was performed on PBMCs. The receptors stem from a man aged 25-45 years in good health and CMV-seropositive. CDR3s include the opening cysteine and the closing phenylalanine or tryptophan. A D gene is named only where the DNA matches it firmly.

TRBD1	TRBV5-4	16	CASSPGTGAMNTEAFF
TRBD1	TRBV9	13	CASSGTGNEKLFF
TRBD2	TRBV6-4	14	CASSDGLAGNEQFF
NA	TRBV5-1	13	CASSFDTNQPQHF
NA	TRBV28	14	CASRVGTPGAEQYF
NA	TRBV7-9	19	CASSAPTSPGAATNEKLFF
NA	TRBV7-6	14	CASSPSAPPYEQYF
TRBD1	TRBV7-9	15	CASSPGTGAGDGYTF
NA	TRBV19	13	CASSPDLYQPQHF
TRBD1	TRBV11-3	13	CASSFTTGDGYTF
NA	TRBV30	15	CAWRRWGTGNTEAFF
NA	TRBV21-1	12	CARLSGGTTQYF